This T cell receptor beta chain was captured in a study of T cells in Graves' hyperthyroidism and ophthalmopathy. This clonotype was seen a handful of times. This CDR3 contains 13 residues. Germline values: CDR1 DFQATT, CDR2 SNEGSKA (reference sequence). TCR beta CDR3 sequences were amplified from RNA transcripts. The TCR CDR3 was amplified in a first-round RT-PCR using the HTBI primer set. From the multiplex PCR reads, TCRdb called clonotypes with MiXCR, one entry per CDR3 protein. Among hundreds of thousands of distinct CDR3 sequences, roughly 15% were seen once, and the ten largest hold around 4%. The chain uses TRBV20-1 and TRBJ2-7, with 7 bases matching TRBD1. The sample comprised blood. The receptor comes from a woman aged 25 to 39 with Graves' hyperthyroidism. The CDR3 loop reads CSIVTGDSYEQYF. DNA for the CDR3: TGCAGCATAGTTACAGGGGACTCCTACGAGCAGTACTTC.